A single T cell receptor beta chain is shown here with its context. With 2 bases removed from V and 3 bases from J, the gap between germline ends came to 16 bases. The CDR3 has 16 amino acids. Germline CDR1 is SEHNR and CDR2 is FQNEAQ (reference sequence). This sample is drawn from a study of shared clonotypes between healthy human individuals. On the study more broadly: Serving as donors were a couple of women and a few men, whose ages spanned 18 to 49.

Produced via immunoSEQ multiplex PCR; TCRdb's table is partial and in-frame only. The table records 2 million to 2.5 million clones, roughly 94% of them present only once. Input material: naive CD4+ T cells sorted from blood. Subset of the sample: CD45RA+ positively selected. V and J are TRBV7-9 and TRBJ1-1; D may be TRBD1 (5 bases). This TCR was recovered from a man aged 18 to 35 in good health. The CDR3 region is CASSLRSTGGDTEAFF. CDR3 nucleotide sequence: TGTGCCAGCAGCTTACGATCGACCGGGGGGGACACTGAAGCTTTCTTT.